This TCR beta chain stems from a study of T-cell reconstitution after alpha-beta-depleted transplantation in children. Preparation of the TCRbeta library used unique molecular identifiers. TCRdb independently ran MiXCR on the PCR reads; one entry per CDR3 protein. The table shows fewer than 700,000 distinct CDR3 sequences, with under 15% occurring only once. Germline CDR1 DFQATT, CDR2 SNEGSKA (reference sequence). V trimming: 5 bases; J trimming: 2 bases; junction bases outside the gene matches: 8. The CDR3 consists of 15 residues. Sample: PBMCs, mostly from graft donor cells, taken 360 days after TCRalphabeta/CD19-depleted stem cell transplant. The sequence was obtained from a male patient younger than 18 who had a stem cell transplant for acute myeloid leukemia, so the T cells may come from the graft donor. This chain links TRBV20-1 with TRBJ2-7, with 11 bases identical to TRBD2. The CDR3 coding sequence is TGCAGTGCTCCTATTCTAGCGGGAGGCCCCTACGAGCAGTACTTC. Amino acid sequence: CSAPILAGGPYEQYF.